The TCR beta chain described here comes from a study of cytomegalovirus exposure and HLA in healthy donors. With 60 Vbeta and 13 Jbeta primers, the PCR was carried out. In the study's own analysis: The authors later counted about 80 million unique TCR beta chains, 9.5 million to 13 million of them shared. The data were produced by immunoSEQ multiplex PCR, yet TCRdb's version contains in-frame clones alone and is incomplete. V, J and clone size derive from that table, while D and trimming were established from the DNA sequence. The data show about 150,000 clones, less than 80% seen once. Germline V CDR1 and CDR2: GTSNPN, SVGIG (reference sequence). The ends lost 1 base at V and 7 bases at J; junction bases unmatched: 4. The CDR3 is 13 residues long.

The chain couples TRBV30 to TRBJ1-2; 9 bases agree with TRBD1. The receptor was isolated from a man aged 25 to 45 in good health and CMV-seronegative. Sample: PBMCs. The CDR3 region has the DNA TGTGCCTGGAGTGCCGGGACAGGGATTGGCTACACCTTC. Translated, it gives CAWSAGTGIGYTF.